Detailed here is one TCR beta chain. Its target is not known. Libraries were prepared by immunoSEQ multiplex PCR; TCRdb keeps only in-frame clonotypes and omits some of them. The sample has more than 120,000 clones; roughly nine tenths are singletons. This specimen comes from a study of T cell responses to AZD1222 COVID-19 vaccine. Overall study results and limits: Sampled repertoires all dated from after the peak T cell response. Baseline seropositivity characterized only six AZD1222 recipients.

Germline CDR1 and CDR2: SNHLY and FYNNEI. CDR3 length equals 11 residues. V lost 6 bases and J 3 bases, leaving 5 bases between the germline ends. The V gene is TRBV2, the J gene TRBJ1-1; D is unresolved. The sample was peripheral blood, taken 28 days after the second AZD1222 dose. The TCR was taken from an adult who received the AZD1222 COVID-19 vaccine. CDR3: CASRPYTEAFF. The CDR3 nucleotides read TGTGCCAGCAGGCCCTACACTGAAGCTTTCTTT.